This T cell receptor (beta chain) originates from a study of cytomegalovirus exposure and HLA in healthy donors. Libraries were prepared by immunoSEQ multiplex PCR; TCRdb keeps only in-frame clonotypes and omits some of them. Of 100,000 to 120,000 clones in the sample, roughly 90% are singletons; the top ten hold 1.4%. CDR1 is MNHEY, CDR2 SMNVEV, per germline (reference sequence). The CDR3 consists of 15 residues. Germline trimming cut 4 bases from V and 4 bases from J; bases unmatched to any gene: 2. The sequencing sample was made of PBMCs. The source of this sequence is a woman under 40 in good health and CMV-seropositive. This rearrangement joins TRBV27 to TRBJ1-6, with 9 bases that match TRBD1. The CDR3 sequence: CASSSGQGYNSPLHF. The CDR3 DNA sequence: TGTGCCAGCAGTTCGGGACAGGGTTATAATTCACCCCTCCACTTT.